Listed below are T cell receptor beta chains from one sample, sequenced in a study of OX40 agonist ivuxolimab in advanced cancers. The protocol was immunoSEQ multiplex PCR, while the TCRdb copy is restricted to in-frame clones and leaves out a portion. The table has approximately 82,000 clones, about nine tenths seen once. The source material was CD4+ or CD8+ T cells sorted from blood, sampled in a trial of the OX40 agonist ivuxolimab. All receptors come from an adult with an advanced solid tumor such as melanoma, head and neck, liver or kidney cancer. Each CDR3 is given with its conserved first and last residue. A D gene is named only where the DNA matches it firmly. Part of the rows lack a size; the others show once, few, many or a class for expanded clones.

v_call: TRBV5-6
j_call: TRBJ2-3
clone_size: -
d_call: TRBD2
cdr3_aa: CASSLTSGRTDTQYF
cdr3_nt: TGTGCCAGCAGCTTGACTAGCGGGAGAACAGATACGCAGTATTTT

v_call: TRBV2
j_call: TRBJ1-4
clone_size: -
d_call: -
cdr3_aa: CASSVSNEKLFF
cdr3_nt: TGTGCCAGCAGTGTGAGTAATGAAAAACTGTTTTTT

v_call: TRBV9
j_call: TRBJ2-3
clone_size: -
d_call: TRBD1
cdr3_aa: CASSFQGQGDTQYF
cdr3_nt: TGTGCCAGCAGCTTCCAGGGACAGGGGGATACGCAGTATTTT

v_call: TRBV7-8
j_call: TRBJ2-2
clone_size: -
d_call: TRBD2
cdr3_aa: CASSLRTSPLGELFF
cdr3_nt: TGTGCCAGCAGCCTCCGGACTAGCCCCCTCGGGGAGCTGTTTTTT

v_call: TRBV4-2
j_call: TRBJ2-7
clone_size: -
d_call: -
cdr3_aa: CASSQNYEQYF
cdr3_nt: TGTGCCAGCAGCCAAAATTACGAGCAGTACTTC

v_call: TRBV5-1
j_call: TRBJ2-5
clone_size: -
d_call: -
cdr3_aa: CASSLEGQTQETQYF
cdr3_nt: TGCGCCAGCAGCTTGGAAGGACAGACCCAAGAGACCCAGTACTTC

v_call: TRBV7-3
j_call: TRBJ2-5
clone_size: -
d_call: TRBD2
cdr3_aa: CASTLLAGVETQYF
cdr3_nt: TGTGCCAGCACCCTACTAGCGGGAGTTGAGACCCAGTACTTC

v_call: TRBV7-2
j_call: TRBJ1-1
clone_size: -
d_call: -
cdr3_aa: CASSQTRDAFF
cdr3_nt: TGTGCCAGCAGCCAGACCCGGGATGCTTTCTTT

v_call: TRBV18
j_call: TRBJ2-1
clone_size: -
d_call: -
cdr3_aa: CASSPGETSYNEQFF
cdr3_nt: TGTGCCAGCTCACCAGGGGAAACATCCTACAATGAGCAGTTCTTC

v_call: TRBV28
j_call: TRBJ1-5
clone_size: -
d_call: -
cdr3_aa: CASRTDNFASQPQHF
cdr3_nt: TGTGCCAGCCGAACAGACAACTTCGCTAGTCAGCCCCAGCATTTT

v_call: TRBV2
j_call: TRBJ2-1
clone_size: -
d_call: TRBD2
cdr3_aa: CASSRSGNEQFF
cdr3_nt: TGTGCCAGCAGTCGTAGCGGGAATGAGCAGTTCTTC

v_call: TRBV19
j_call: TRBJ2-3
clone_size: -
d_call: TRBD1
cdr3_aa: CASSYAGTGGTDTQYF
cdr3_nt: TGTGCCAGTAGTTACGCCGGGACAGGGGGGACAGATACGCAGTATTTT

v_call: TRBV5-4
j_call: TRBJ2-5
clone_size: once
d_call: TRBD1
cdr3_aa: CASSAGTGGKETQYF
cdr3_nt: TGTGCCAGCAGCGCCGGGACAGGGGGTAAAGAGACCCAGTACTTC

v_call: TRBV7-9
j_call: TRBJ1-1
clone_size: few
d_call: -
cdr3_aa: CASSLGRGGEGTEAFF
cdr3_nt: TGTGCCAGCAGCTTAGGTCGCGGGGGCGAGGGCACTGAAGCTTTCTTT

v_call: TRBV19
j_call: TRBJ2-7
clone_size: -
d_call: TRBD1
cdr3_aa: CASSRGQGYEQYF
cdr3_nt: TGTGCCAGTAGTAGGGGACAGGGCTACGAGCAGTACTTC

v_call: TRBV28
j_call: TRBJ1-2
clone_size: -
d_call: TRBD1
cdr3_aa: CASSLLDRTNYGYTF
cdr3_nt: TGTGCCAGCAGTTTATTGGACAGGACTAACTATGGCTACACCTTC

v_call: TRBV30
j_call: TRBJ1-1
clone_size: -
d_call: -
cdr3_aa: CALTRTEAFF
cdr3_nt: TGTGCCTTGACCCGTACTGAAGCTTTCTTT

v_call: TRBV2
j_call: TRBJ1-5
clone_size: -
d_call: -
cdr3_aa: CASRMGGNQPQHF
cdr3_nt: TGTGCCAGCAGGATGGGGGGCAATCAGCCCCAGCATTTT

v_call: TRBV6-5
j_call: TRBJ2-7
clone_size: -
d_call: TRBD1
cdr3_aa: CASINRDSEAWYF
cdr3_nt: TGTGCCAGCATTAACAGGGACAGCGAAGCGTGGTACTTC

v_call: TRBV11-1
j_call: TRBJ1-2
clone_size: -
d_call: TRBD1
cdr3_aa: CASSTTGTGSYGYTF
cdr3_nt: TGTGCCAGCAGCACCACCGGGACAGGCTCCTATGGCTACACCTTC

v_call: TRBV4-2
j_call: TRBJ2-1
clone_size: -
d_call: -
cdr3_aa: CASSQGQYNEQFF
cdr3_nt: TGTGCCAGCAGCCAAGGGCAGTACAATGAGCAGTTCTTC

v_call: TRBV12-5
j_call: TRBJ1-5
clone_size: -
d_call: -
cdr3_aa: CASGSEGRPQPQHF
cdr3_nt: TGTGCTAGTGGTTCTGAGGGGAGGCCTCAGCCCCAGCATTTT

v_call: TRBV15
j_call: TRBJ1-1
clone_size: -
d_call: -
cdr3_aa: CATSRDSSGAFF
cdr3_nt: TGTGCCACCAGCAGAGATTCTTCGGGAGCTTTCTTT

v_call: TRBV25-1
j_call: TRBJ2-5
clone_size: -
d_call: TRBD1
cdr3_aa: CASSAGQGGGETQYF
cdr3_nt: TGTGCCAGCAGTGCCGGACAGGGTGGTGGAGAGACCCAGTACTTC

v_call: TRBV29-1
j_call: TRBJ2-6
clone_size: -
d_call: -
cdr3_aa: CSVEGTAISGANVLTF
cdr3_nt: TGCAGCGTTGAAGGGACAGCGATCTCTGGGGCCAACGTCCTGACTTTC

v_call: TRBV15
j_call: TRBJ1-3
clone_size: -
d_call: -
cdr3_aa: CATSRDAGSGNTIYF
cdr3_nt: TGTGCCACCAGCAGAGATGCGGGCTCTGGAAACACCATATATTTT

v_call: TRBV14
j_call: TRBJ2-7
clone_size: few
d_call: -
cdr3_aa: CASSHREVDEQYF
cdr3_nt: TGTGCCAGCAGCCACCGGGAAGTCGACGAGCAGTACTTC

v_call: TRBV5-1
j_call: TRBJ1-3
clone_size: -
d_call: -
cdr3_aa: CASSLGAASGNTIYF
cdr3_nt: TGCGCCAGCAGCTTGGGGGCCGCCTCTGGAAACACCATATATTTT

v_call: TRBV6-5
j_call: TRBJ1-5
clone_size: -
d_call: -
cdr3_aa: CASSSRQINQPQHF
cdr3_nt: TGTGCCAGCAGTTCGAGACAGATTAATCAGCCCCAGCATTTT

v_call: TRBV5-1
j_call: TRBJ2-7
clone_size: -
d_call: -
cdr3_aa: CASSLVVNSYEQYF
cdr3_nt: TGCGCCAGCAGCTTGGTTGTCAACTCCTACGAGCAGTACTTC

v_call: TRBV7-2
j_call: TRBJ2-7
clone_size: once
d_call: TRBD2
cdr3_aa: CASSFSGGDTYEQYF
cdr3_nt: TGTGCCAGCAGCTTCTCCGGGGGGGACACCTACGAGCAGTACTTC

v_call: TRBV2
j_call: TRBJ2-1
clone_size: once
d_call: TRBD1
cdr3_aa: CASSRDRAHEQFF
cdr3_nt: TGTGCCAGCAGCCGGGACAGGGCACATGAGCAGTTCTTC

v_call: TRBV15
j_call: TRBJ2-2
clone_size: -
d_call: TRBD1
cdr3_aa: CATSTDRGNTGELFF
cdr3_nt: TGTGCCACCAGCACGGACAGGGGGAATACCGGGGAGCTGTTTTTT

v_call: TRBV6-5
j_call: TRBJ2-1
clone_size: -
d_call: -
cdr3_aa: CATAGGPYNEQFF
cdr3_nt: TGTGCCACAGCGGGCGGCCCCTACAATGAGCAGTTCTTC

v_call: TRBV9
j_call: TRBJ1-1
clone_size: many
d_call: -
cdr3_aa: CASSVDGGLGTEAFF
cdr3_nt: TGTGCCAGCAGCGTAGATGGGGGACTGGGCACTGAAGCTTTCTTT

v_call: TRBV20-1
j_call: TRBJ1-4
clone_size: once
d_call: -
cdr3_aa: CSARSGEKLFF
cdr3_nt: TGCAGTGCTAGATCTGGAGAAAAACTGTTTTTT

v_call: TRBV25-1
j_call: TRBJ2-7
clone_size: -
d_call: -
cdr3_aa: CASSEYGASLVEQYF
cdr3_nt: TGTGCCAGCAGTGAATACGGGGCCTCACTTGTGGAGCAGTACTTC

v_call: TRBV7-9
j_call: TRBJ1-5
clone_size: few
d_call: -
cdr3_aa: CASSITVNQPQHF
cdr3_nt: TGTGCCAGCAGCATCACAGTGAATCAGCCCCAGCATTTT

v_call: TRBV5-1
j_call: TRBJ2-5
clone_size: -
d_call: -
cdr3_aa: CASSLGATGETQYF
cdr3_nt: TGCGCCAGCAGCTTGGGAGCGACGGGAGAGACCCAGTACTTC

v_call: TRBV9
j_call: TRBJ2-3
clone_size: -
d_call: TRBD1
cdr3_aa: CASSATGALGTDTQYF
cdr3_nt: TGTGCCAGCAGCGCCACAGGGGCCCTGGGCACAGATACGCAGTATTTT

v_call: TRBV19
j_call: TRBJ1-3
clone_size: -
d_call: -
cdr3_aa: CASRKRDGQLSGNTIYF
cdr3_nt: TGTGCCAGCCGAAAGAGAGATGGACAGCTCTCTGGAAACACCATATATTTT

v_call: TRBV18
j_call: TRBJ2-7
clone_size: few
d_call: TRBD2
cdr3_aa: CASSPGTSDAYEQYF
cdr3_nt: TGTGCCAGCTCCCCAGGGACTAGCGACGCCTACGAGCAGTACTTC

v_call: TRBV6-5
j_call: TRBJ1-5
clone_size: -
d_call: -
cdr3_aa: CASRRDGNSNQPQHF
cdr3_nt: TGTGCCAGCAGACGGGACGGGAATAGCAATCAGCCCCAGCATTTT

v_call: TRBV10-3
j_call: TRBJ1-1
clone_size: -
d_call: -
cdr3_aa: CAISSGVGTEAFF
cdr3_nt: TGTGCCATCAGTTCAGGAGTGGGCACTGAAGCTTTCTTT

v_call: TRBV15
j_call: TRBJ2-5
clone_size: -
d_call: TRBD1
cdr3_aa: CATKKGTGGDETQYF
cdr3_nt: TGTGCCACCAAAAAGGGAACAGGGGGCGATGAGACCCAGTACTTC

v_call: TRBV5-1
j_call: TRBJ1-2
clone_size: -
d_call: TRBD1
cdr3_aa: CASRSGTGINYGYTF
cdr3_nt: TGCGCCAGCAGATCCGGGACAGGGATTAACTATGGCTACACCTTC

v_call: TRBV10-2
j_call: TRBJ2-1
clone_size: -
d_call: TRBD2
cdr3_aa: CASMVQGGVYNEQFF
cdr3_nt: TGCGCCAGCATGGTCCAGGGAGGGGTCTACAATGAGCAGTTCTTC

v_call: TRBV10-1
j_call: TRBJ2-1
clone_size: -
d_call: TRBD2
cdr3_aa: CARGVATSGWNEQFF
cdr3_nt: TGCGCCAGGGGGGTCGCGACTAGCGGGTGGAATGAGCAGTTCTTC

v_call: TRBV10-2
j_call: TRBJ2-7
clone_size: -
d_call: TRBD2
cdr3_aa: CASSGTSSYEQYF
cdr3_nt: TGCGCCAGCAGTGGGACTAGCTCCTACGAGCAGTACTTC